The entry below describes one TCR beta chain. Study processing details: Estimation of nucleated cell counts was performed using reference gene primer amplification. Repertoires were generated with immunoSEQ multiplex PCR, while TCRdb's copy carries only in-frame clones and drops some. Clone size and the V and J calls come from that table; the DNA yielded D and trimming. The data hold approximately 200,000 clones, with roughly 82% observed a single time. This entry is derived from a study of blood T cell repertoires in COVID-19. Study in general: Whether acute or convalescent, the COVID-19 samples came from the United States, Italy and Spain.

V trimming: 6 bases; J trimming: 7 bases; junction bases outside the gene matches: 15. This CDR3 is 16 amino acids long. The germline V gene has CDR1 LNHDA and CDR2 SQIVND (reference sequence). J is TRBJ2-3 and V is TRBV19, with 8 nucleotides matching TRBD1. Sequencing used peripheral blood. The receptor was isolated from a young woman with acute or convalescent COVID-19. The CDR3 bases are TGTGCCAGTAGCCGACGGACAGGGAAGGCAGTCTATACGCAGTATTTT. Residues: CASSRRTGKAVYTQYF.